The present T cell receptor beta chain was sequenced within a study of CD8 T cells in Susac syndrome. General study points: It was acknowledged in the study that the number of individuals who were included in its TCR sequencing and HLA analysis was relatively small.

A quantity of about 0.5 to 1 ug RNA underwent reverse transcription using random hexamers. TCRdb analysed the immunoSEQ multiplex PCR reads with MiXCR anew, one entry per CDR3 protein. The sample includes about 120,000 distinct CDR3 sequences, around 95% of them seen just once. In regard to this clonotype: Antigen: not known.

Germline V CDR1 and CDR2: MNHEY, SVGAGI. There are 15 residues in the CDR3. The V gene lost 0 bases and the J gene lost 0 bases, with 9 bases spanning the gap. The rearrangement uses TRBV6-5 and TRBJ2-7; D not certain. The TCR comes from a human donor in good health. Source material: CD4+ T cells from PBMCs. CDR3 residues: CASSYSIRSSYEQYF. The CDR3 bases are TGTGCCAGCAGTTACTCGATACGGAGCTCCTACGAGCAGTACTTC.